The 25 T cell receptor beta chains below were found in one sample sequenced in a study of blood T cell repertoires in COVID-19. Data came from immunoSEQ multiplex PCR; TCRdb stores just in-frame clones and leaves some out. The table has roughly 150,000 clones, approximately 95% seen once. Sequencing was done on a sample of peripheral blood. These receptors were collected from a woman aged 60-75 years with COVID-19, enrolled during active disease.

The chain carries TRBV29-1 and TRBJ1-4, with D possibly matching TRBD1 (5 bases). The CDR3 contains 13 residues. Germline loops: CDR1 SQVTM, CDR2 ANQGSEA. The V and J ends lost 6 bases and 3 bases respectively, with 11 bases between them. CDR3 amino acids: CSVGRTPNEKLFF. The CDR3 bases are TGCAGCGTGGGAAGGACACCTAATGAAAAACTGTTTTTT.

The genes are TRBV19 and TRBJ1-2; 8 positions match TRBD1. This CDR3 has 14 amino acids. Germline lookup yields CDR1 LNHDA and CDR2 SQIVND (reference sequence). V lost 5 bases and J lost 6; bases outside the gene matches: 8. Here the CDR3 DNA reads TGTGCCAGTAGTGTCGACAGGGGACTTAATGGCTACACCTTC. Its translation is CASSVDRGLNGYTF.

V and J are TRBV7-9 and TRBJ1-2, with D possibly TRBD1 on 5 matching bases. The CDR3 is made up of 13 amino acids. Germline V gene sequence: CDR1 SEHNR, CDR2 FQNEAQ (reference sequence). V was cut by 5 bases and J by 4 bases, with 11 bases left in between. The CDR3 here is CASSRDSRYGYTF. Written as DNA, the CDR3 is TGTGCCAGCAGCCGTGACAGCCGCTATGGCTACACCTTC. Drawing the rest from reference TRBV7-9 and TRBJ1-2, the complete variable domain is DTGVSQNPRHKITKRGQNVTFRCDPISEHNRLYWYRQTLGQGPEFLTYFQNEAQLEKSRLLSDRFSAERPKGSFSTLEIQRTEQGDSAMYLCASSRDSRYGYTFGSGTRLTVV.

Only one count was recorded for this clone. The chain employs TRBV6-1 and TRBJ2-7, with TRBD1 as a possible D gene (5 bases). Trimming removed 1 base at V and 0 bases at J, with 10 bases between. The CDR3 contains 15 residues. Germline lookup yields CDR1 MNHNS and CDR2 SASEGT. The CDR3, as DNA: TGTGCCAGCAGTGAAGGGGGCCTGAACTCCTACGAGCAGTACTTC. Protein product: CASSEGGLNSYEQYF.

V and J are TRBV7-3 and TRBJ1-1, with a tentative D call TRBD1 (5 bases). The CDR3 length is 13 residues. Trimming shortened V by 5 bases and J by 6 bases, and 13 bases separated the two germline ends. Germline CDR1 and CDR2: SGHTA and FQGTGA. Here the CDR3 DNA reads TGTGCCAGCAGCCTAATAGGGGCCCCTGAAGCTTTCTTT. This encodes CASSLIGAPEAFF.

The chain uses TRBV18 and TRBJ1-2, with TRBD1 matching over 9 bases. CDR1 and CDR2 from the germline V gene are KGHSH and LQKENI. J lost 5 bases, V lost 0 bases, and 7 bases had no gene match. The CDR3 extends over 16 amino acids. The CDR3, as DNA: TGTGCCAGCTCACCACCGAGACAGGGGGACCGATATGGCTACACCTTC. Protein product: CASSPPRQGDRYGYTF.

CDR3 region: CASGLTRLAGGLSSYEQYF. The CDR3 region has the DNA TGTGCTAGTGGTTTGACCCGACTAGCGGGGGGCCTCAGCTCCTACGAGCAGTACTTC. The rearrangement links TRBV12-5 to TRBJ2-7; 13 bases fit TRBD2. CDR1 and CDR2 from the germline V gene are LGHNT and FRNRAP. The CDR3 runs 19 residues. J gave up 0 bases and V 2 bases, and 10 bases lay outside the gene matches.

V usage is TRBV7-3 and J usage is TRBJ1-2, with D unclear. This CDR3 has 15 residues. CDR1 is SGHTA and CDR2 is FQGTGA in the germline V gene. Trimming removed 0 bases from V and 6 bases from J, with 14 bases in between. The CDR3 spells CASSLTGAGRNGYTF. CDR3 in DNA: TGTGCCAGCAGCTTAACAGGTGCGGGGAGGAATGGCTACACCTTC.

This chain connects TRBV9 to TRBJ2-6; D is perhaps TRBD2 (6 bases). V gave up 2 bases and J gave up 0 bases, with 12 bases separating them. This CDR3 region has 17 residues. CDR1 SGDLS and CDR2 YYNGEE come from the germline V gene. Here the CDR3 DNA reads TGTGCCAGCAGCGTGGGACTGAAAAACTCTGGGGCCAACGTCCTGACTTTC. As protein: CASSVGLKNSGANVLTF.

This clone is a singleton in its sample. CDR3 protein: CASSLVGQGPYEQYF. The CDR3 bases are TGCGCCAGCAGCTTGGTGGGACAGGGTCCCTACGAGCAGTACTTC. The chain combines TRBV5-1 with TRBJ2-7; TRBD1 matches at 9 bases. Germline V gene sequence: CDR1 SGHRS, CDR2 YFSETQ. This CDR3 spans 15 amino acids. The V and J ends lost 0 bases and 2 bases, in that order; junction bases with no gene match: 3.

The chain joins TRBV4-2 to TRBJ2-5; D possibly corresponds to TRBD2 (6 bases). This CDR3 is 14 amino acids long. Germline CDR1 and CDR2: LGHNA and YNFKEQ. Trimming cost V 4 bases and J 5 bases, with 14 bases left between them. Here the CDR3 reads CASSPLTSMETQYF. The DNA of the CDR3 is TGTGCCAGCAGCCCGCTCACTAGCATGGAGACCCAGTACTTC.

This chain joins TRBV4-1 and TRBJ1-5; perhaps TRBD1 as D (6 bases). Trimming stripped 2 bases from V and 6 bases from J, with 17 bases between. The length of the CDR3 is 16 residues. Germline V gives CDR1 MGHRA, CDR2 YSYEKL. The CDR3 loop is CASSQHTGSIGQPQHF. For the CDR3, the DNA is TGCGCCAGCAGCCAACACACAGGGTCGATTGGTCAGCCCCAGCATTTT.

This chain uses TRBV27 with TRBJ2-2; a possible D gene is TRBD1 (5 bases). Germline CDR1 is MNHEY and CDR2 is SMNVEV (reference sequence). Trimming left V 2 bases short and J 8 bases short, with 18 bases between. The CDR3 spans 16 residues. CDR3 nucleotide sequence: TGTGCCAGCAGTTTAGGGTTTAGGATGGGGCATGGGGAGCTGTTTTTT. It translates to CASSLGFRMGHGELFF.

This chain's CDR3 is CASSRPRDRGYGYTF. CDR3 nucleotides: TGCGCCAGCAGCCGGCCTCGGGACAGGGGCTATGGCTACACCTTC. The V call is TRBV4-1, the J call TRBJ1-2; 10 bases align to TRBD1. CDR3 length: 15 amino acids. The V gene end was trimmed by 4 bases and the J gene end by 4 bases; junction bases not matched to a gene: 6. CDR1 is MGHRA, CDR2 YSYEKL, per germline.

The rearrangement uses TRBV10-3 and TRBJ1-2; 9 bases line up with TRBD1. The CDR3 runs to 16 residues. V shed 0 bases, J shed 6 bases, and the junction held 8 bases outside the gene matches. In germline, CDR1 is ENHRY, CDR2 SYGVKD. CDR3: CAISESLNRGQDGYTF. CDR3 coding DNA: TGTGCCATCAGTGAGTCCCTTAACAGGGGGCAGGATGGCTACACCTTC.

V and J are TRBV19 and TRBJ1-3; D is unclear. Germline CDR1 is LNHDA and CDR2 is SQIVND (reference sequence). V was shortened by 3 bases and J by 0 bases, with 9 bases between the two germline ends. The CDR3 spans 15 residues. This CDR3 is CASSIAWASGNTIYF. As DNA, the CDR3 is TGTGCCAGTAGTATTGCGTGGGCCTCTGGAAACACCATATATTTT.

The genes are TRBV7-3 and TRBJ2-3; 9 nucleotides agree with TRBD1. This CDR3 has 15 amino acids. Trimming at V came to 3 bases and at J to 4 bases, leaving 5 bases not matched to a gene. CDR1 is SGHTA, CDR2 FQGTGA, per germline. The CDR3 sequence: CASSLGQGTADTQYF. In DNA form, the CDR3 reads TGTGCCAGCAGCTTGGGACAGGGAACCGCAGATACGCAGTATTTT.

The chain has TRBV5-1 and TRBJ2-7, with 10 bases matching TRBD1. Germline CDR1 reads SGHRS; CDR2 reads YFSETQ. The CDR3 extends over 15 amino acids. J lost 4 bases, V lost 3 bases, and 7 bases had no gene match. The CDR3 bases are TGCGCCAGCAGCTGGCGGACAGGGGGTGGTTACGAGCAGTACTTC. Protein product: CASSWRTGGGYEQYF.

Here the CDR3 DNA reads TGTGCCAGCAGCCTAAGAAAAGACAGCTTCTACGAGCAGTACTTC. Protein sequence: CASSLRKDSFYEQYF. V gene TRBV6-2 or TRBV6-3 combines with J gene TRBJ2-7; a possible D gene is TRBD1 (5 bases). Trimming took 6 bases from V and 3 from J, leaving 18 bases between them. Germline CDR1 is MNHEY and CDR2 is SVGEGT. The CDR3 sequence is 15 residues long.

V is TRBV5-1 and J is TRBJ2-3, with 7 bases identical to TRBD1. CDR3 size: 16 residues. With 0 bases clipped from V and 1 base from J, the junction kept 5 bases outside the gene matches. CDR1 and CDR2 from the germline V gene are SGHRS and YFSETQ. CDR3 bases: TGCGCCAGCAGCTTGGCAGGGGGAGTGGGCACAGATACGCAGTATTTT. It translates to CASSLAGGVGTDTQYF. Together with reference TRBV5-1 and TRBJ2-3, the CDR3 gives the full variable domain: KAGVTQTPRYLIKTRGQQVTLSCSPISGHRSVSWYQQTPGQGLQFLFEYFSETQRNKGNFPGRFSGRQFSNSRSEMNVSTLELGDSALYLCASSLAGGVGTDTQYFGPGTRLTVL.

The chain recombines TRBV29-1 with TRBJ2-1; D is perhaps TRBD2 (6 bases). This CDR3 region has 10 residues. Per germline, CDR1 SQVTM and CDR2 ANQGSEA. CDR3 DNA: TGCAGTTCGGGGGACAATGAGCAGTTCTTC. Amino acid sequence: CSSGDNEQFF.

This chain joins TRBV18 and TRBJ1-1; 9 bases line up with TRBD1. There are 14 residues in the CDR3. Looked up from germline, CDR1 is KGHSH and CDR2 is LQKENI. With V trimmed by 6 bases and J by 11 bases, 13 bases remained unmatched. Written as DNA, the CDR3 is TGTGCCAGCTCTCCCCGGGACAGGGCGGTGAGGGCTTTCTTT. This encodes CASSPRDRAVRAFF.

This clone was counted between two and nine times. This chain links TRBV6-5 with TRBJ1-5; TRBD1 matches at 9 bases. The CDR3 consists of 15 residues. The germline V gene has CDR1 MNHEY and CDR2 SVGAGI. Unmatched junction bases numbered 12, after V lost 6 bases and J lost 9 bases. Here the CDR3 reads CASRDRGRGMPPQHF. CDR3 in DNA: TGTGCCAGCAGGGACAGGGGAAGGGGCATGCCGCCCCAGCATTTT.

This clone was observed a single time. This chain links TRBV7-2 with TRBJ1-6; D is possibly TRBD1 (5 bases). Trimming shortened V by 5 bases and J by 5 bases, and 16 bases separated the two germline ends. CDR3 length: 16 residues. The germline V gene encodes CDR1 SGHTA and CDR2 FQGNSA. CDR3 sequence: CASSLNGGVNNSPLHF. The CDR3 nucleotides read TGTGCCAGCAGCCTTAACGGGGGTGTAAATAATTCACCCCTCCACTTT.

CDR3 DNA sequence: TGTGCCAGCAGTTTATTCGGGGTTGACACTGAAGCTTTCTTT. This translates into CASSLFGVDTEAFF. This sequence joins TRBV27 and TRBJ1-1; D uncertain. The CDR3 totals 14 residues. Trimming shortened V by 1 base and J by 3 bases, and 9 bases separated the two germline ends. CDR1 and CDR2 (germline): MNHEY, SMNVEV (reference sequence).